Below, one T cell receptor beta chain is given with its context. This specimen comes from a study of blood T cell repertoires in COVID-19. Overall study: COVID-19 samples from acute and convalescent phases originated in the United States, Italy and Spain.

Losses at the gene ends were 6 bases for V and 6 bases for J; bases not matched to a gene: 8. The CDR3 has 16 residues. Per germline, CDR1 SEHNR and CDR2 FQNEAQ (reference sequence). In the authors' methods: Amplification of reference gene primers was used by the study to estimate nucleated cell counts. The assay was immunoSEQ multiplex PCR, and TCRdb's table has in-frame clones only and misses some. That table gives V, J and clone size, and the DNA gave D and trimming. This sample has tens of thousands of clones, with more than 70% found just once. Sequencing was carried out using peripheral blood. This receptor was obtained from a woman older than 75 with active or convalescent COVID-19. V gene TRBV7-9 combines with J gene TRBJ2-1; 13 bases map to TRBD2. The CDR3 loop reads CASSSPGLAGVNEQFF. The CDR3 coding sequence is TGTGCCAGCAGTTCACCCGGACTAGCGGGGGTCAATGAGCAGTTCTTC.